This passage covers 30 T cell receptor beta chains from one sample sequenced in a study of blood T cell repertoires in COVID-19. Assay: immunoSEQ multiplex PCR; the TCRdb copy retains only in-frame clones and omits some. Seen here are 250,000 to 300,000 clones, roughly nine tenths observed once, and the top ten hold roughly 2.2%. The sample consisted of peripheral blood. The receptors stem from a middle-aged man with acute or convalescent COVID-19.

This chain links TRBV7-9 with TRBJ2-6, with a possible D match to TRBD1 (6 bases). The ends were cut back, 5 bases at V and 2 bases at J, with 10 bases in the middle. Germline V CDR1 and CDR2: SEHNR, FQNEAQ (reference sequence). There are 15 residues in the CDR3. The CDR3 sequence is CASSDAGAGANVLTF. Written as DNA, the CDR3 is TGTGCCAGCAGCGATGCAGGGGCTGGGGCCAACGTCCTGACTTTC.

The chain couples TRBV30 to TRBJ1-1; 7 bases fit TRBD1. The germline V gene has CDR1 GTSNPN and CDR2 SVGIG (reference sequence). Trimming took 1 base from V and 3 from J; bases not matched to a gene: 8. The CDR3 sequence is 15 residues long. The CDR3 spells CAWSDPRTGHTEAFF. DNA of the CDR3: TGTGCCTGGAGTGACCCTAGGACAGGACACACTGAAGCTTTCTTT.

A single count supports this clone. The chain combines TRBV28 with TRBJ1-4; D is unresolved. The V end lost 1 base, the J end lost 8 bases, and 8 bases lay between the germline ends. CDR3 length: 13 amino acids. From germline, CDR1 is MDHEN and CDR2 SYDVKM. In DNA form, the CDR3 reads TGTGCCAGCAGTTTATACCGGGGAGAAAAACTGTTTTTT. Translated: CASSLYRGEKLFF.

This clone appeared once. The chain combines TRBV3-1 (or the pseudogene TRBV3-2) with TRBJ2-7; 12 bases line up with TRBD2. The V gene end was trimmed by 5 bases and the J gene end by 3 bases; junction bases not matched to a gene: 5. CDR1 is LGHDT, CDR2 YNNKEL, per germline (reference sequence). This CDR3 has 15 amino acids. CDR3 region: CASSRLAGAIYEQYF. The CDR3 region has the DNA TGTGCCAGCAGCAGACTAGCGGGGGCGATCTACGAGCAGTACTTC.

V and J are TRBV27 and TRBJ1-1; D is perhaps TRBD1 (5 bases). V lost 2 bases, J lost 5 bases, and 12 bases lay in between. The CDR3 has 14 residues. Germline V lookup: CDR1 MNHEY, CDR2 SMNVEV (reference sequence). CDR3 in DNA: TGTGCCAGCAGTTTAGCCCCAGGGTTGACTGAAGCTTTCTTT. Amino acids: CASSLAPGLTEAFF.

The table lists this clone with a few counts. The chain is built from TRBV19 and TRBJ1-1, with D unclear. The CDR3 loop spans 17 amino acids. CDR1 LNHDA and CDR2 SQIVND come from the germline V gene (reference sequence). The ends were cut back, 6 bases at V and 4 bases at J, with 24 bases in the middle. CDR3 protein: CASSLNPEQPRTTEAFF. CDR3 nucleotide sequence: TGTGCCAGTAGCCTGAACCCAGAACAGCCCCGCACCACTGAAGCTTTCTTT.

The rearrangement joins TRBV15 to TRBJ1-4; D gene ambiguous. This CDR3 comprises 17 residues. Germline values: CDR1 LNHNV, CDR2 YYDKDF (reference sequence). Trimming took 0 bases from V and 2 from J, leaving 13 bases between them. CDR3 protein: CATSRETTRLTNEKLFF. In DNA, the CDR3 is TGTGCCACCAGCAGAGAGACAACCCGGTTGACTAATGAAAAACTGTTTTTT.

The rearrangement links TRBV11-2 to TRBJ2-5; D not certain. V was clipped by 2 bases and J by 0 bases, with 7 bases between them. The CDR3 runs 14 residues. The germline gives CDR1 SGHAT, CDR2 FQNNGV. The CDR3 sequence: CASSLMPNQETQYF. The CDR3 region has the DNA TGTGCCAGCAGCTTAATGCCTAACCAAGAGACCCAGTACTTC.

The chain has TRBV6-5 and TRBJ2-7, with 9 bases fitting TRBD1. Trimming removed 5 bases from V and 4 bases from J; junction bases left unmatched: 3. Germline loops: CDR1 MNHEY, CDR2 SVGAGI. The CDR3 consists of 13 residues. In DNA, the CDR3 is TGTGCCAGCAGTCGCGACAGGGGGTACGAGCAGTACTTC. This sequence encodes CASSRDRGYEQYF.

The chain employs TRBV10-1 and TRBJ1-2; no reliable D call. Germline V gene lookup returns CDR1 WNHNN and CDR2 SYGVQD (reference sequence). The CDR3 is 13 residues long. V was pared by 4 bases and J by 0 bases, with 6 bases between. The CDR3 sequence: CASSGGPNYGYTF. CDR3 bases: TGCGCCAGCAGTGGAGGGCCTAACTATGGCTACACCTTC.

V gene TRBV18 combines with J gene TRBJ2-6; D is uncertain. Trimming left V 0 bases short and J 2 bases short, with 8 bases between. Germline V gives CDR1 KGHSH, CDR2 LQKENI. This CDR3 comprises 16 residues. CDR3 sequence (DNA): TGTGCCAGCTCACCACCGGGTACAGCTGGGGCCAACGTCCTGACTTTC. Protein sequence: CASSPPGTAGANVLTF.

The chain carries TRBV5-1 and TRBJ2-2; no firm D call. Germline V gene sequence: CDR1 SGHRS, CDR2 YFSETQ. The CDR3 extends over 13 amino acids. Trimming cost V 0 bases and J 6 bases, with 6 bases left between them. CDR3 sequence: CASSLDNPGELFF. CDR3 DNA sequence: TGCGCCAGCAGCTTGGACAATCCCGGGGAGCTGTTTTTT.

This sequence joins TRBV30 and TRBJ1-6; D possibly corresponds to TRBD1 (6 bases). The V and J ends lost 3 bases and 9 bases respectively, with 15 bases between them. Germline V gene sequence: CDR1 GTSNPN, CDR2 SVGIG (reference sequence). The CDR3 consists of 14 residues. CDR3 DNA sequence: TGTGCCTGGAGGGGCGGGGGCCCCCGTTCACCCCTCCACTTT. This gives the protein CAWRGGGPRSPLHF.

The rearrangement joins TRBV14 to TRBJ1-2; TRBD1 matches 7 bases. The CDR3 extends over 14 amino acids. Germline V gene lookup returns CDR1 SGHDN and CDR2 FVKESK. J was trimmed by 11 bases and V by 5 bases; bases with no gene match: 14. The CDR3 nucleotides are TGTGCCAGCAGCAGATCGAGATACCAGGGGGAGTACACCTTC. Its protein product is CASSRSRYQGEYTF.

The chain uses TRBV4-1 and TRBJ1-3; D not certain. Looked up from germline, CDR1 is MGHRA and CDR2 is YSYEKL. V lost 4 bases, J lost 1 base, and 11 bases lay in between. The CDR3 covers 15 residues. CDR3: CASSREAISGNTIYF. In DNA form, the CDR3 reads TGCGCCAGCAGCCGAGAAGCGATTTCTGGAAACACCATATATTTT.

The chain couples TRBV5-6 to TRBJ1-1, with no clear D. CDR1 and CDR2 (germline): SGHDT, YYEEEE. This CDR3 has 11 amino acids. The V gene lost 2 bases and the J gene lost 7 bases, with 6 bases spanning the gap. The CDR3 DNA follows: TGTGCCAGCAGCTTTTTCGGTGAAGCTTTCTTT. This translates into CASSFFGEAFF.

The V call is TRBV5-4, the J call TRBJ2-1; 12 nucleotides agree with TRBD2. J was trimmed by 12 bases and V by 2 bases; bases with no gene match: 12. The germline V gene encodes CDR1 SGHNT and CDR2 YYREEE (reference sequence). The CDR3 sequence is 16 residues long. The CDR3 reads CASSFKLLAGGQGQFF. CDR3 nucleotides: TGTGCCAGCAGCTTCAAGCTGCTAGCGGGGGGGCAGGGGCAGTTCTTC. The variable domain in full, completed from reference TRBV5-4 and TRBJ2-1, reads ETGVTQSPTHLIKTRGQQVTLRCSSQSGHNTVSWYQQALGQGPQFIFQYYREEENGRGNFPPRFSGLQFPNYSSELNVNALELDDSALYLCASSFKLLAGGQGQFFGPGTRLTVL.

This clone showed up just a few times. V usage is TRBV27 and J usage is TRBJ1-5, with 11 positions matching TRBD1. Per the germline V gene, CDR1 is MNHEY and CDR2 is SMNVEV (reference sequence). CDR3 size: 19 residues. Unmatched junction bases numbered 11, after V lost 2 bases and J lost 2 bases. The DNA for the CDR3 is TGTGCCAGCAGTTTAAGTGGATGGGACAGGGGGAACGGCAATCAGCCCCAGCATTTT. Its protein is CASSLSGWDRGNGNQPQHF.

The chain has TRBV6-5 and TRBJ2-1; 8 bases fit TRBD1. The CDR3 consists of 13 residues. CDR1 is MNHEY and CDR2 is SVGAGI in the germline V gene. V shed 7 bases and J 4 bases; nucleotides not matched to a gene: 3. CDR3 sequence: CASKRDRYNEQFF. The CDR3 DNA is TGTGCCAGCAAGAGGGACAGGTACAATGAGCAGTTCTTC.

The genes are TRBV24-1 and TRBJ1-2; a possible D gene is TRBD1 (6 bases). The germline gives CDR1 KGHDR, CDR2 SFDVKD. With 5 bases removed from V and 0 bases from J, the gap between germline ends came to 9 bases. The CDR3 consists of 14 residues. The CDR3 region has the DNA TGTGCCACCAGTGGCGGGGGGCCTAACTATGGCTACACCTTC. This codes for CATSGGGPNYGYTF.

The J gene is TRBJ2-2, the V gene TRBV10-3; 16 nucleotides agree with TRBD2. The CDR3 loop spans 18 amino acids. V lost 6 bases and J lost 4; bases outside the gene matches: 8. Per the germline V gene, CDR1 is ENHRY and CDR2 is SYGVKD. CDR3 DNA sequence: TGTGCCATCAGCCCGGGACTAGCGGGGGGGCCGGGCACCGGGGAGCTGTTTTTT. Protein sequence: CAISPGLAGGPGTGELFF.

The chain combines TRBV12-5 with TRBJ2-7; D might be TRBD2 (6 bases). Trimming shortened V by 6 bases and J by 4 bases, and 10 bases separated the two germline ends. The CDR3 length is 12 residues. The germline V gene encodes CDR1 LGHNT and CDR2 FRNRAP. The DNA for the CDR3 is TGTGCTAGTGGGGGGGGTATATACGAGCAGTACTTC. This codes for CASGGGIYEQYF.

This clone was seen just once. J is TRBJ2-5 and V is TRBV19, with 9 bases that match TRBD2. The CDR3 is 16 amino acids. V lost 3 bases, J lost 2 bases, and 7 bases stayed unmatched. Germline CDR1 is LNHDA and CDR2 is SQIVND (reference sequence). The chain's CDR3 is CASSIPGTSWQETQYF. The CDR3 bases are TGTGCCAGTAGTATTCCTGGGACTAGCTGGCAAGAGACCCAGTACTTC. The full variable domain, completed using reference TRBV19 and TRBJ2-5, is DGGITQSPKYLFRKEGQNVTLSCEQNLNHDAMYWYRQDPGQGLRLIYYSQIVNDFQKGDIAEGYSVSREKKESFPLTVTSAQKNPTAFYLCASSIPGTSWQETQYFGPGTRLLVL.

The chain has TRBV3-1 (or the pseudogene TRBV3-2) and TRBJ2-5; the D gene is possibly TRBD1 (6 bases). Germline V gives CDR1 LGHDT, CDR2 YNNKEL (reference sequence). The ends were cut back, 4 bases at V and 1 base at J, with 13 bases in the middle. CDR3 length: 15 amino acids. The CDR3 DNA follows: TGTGCCAGCAGCCCAAGGACAGTCATCCAAGAGACCCAGTACTTC. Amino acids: CASSPRTVIQETQYF.

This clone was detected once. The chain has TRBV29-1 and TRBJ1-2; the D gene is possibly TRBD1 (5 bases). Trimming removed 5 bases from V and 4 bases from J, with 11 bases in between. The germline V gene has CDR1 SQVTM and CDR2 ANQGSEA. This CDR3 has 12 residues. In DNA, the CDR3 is TGCAGCGTTCCCCGGGGACTCTATGGCTACACCTTC. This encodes CSVPRGLYGYTF.

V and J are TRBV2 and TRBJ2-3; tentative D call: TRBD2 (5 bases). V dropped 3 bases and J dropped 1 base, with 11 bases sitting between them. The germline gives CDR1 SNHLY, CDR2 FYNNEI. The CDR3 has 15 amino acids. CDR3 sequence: CASSDLGEGTDTQYF. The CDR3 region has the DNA TGTGCCAGCAGTGATTTGGGAGAAGGCACAGATACGCAGTATTTT.

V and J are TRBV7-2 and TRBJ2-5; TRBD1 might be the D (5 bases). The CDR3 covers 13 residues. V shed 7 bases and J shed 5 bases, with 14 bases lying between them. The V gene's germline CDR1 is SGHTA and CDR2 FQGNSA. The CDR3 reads CASNSGQWETQYF. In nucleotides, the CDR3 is TGTGCCAGCAATTCAGGACAATGGGAGACCCAGTACTTC. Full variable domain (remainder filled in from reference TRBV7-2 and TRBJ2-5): GAGVSQSPSNKVTEKGKDVELRCDPISGHTALYWYRQSLGQGLEFLIYFQGNSAPDKSGLPSDRFSAERTGGSVSTLTIQRTQQEDSAVYLCASNSGQWETQYFGPGTRLLVL.

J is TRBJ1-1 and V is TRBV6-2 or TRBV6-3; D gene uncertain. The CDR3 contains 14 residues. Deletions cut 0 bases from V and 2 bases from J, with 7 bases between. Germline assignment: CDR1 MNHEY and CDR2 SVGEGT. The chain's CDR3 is CASSYSRVNTEAFF. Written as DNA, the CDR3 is TGTGCCAGCAGTTACTCGCGGGTAAACACTGAAGCTTTCTTT.

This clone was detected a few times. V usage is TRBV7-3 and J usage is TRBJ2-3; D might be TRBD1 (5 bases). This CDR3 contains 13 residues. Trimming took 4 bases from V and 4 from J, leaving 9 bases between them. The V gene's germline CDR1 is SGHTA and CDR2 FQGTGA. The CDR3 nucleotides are TGTGCCAGCAGCTCCAGGGCGGCAGATACGCAGTATTTT. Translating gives CASSSRAADTQYF.

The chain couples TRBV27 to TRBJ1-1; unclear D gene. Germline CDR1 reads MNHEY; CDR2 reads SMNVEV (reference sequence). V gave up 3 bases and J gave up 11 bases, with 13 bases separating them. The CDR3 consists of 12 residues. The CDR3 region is CASSFSRGRAFF. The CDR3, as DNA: TGTGCCAGCAGTTTCAGCCGTGGGAGGGCTTTCTTT.